This TCR beta chain was identified during a study of T cell responses to AZD1222 COVID-19 vaccine. Profiled with immunoSEQ multiplex PCR; TCRdb holds only in-frame clones, not every one. The table lists 160,000 or so clones, 90% of them singletons, with around 1.9% in the top ten. The table lists this clone with a few counts. The CDR3 is 15 residues long. V shed 5 bases and J 0 bases; nucleotides not matched to a gene: 7. Germline-derived CDR1 and CDR2 are MDHEN and SYDVKM. This receptor was obtained from an adult in good health. The rearrangement uses TRBV28 and TRBJ2-7; 7 nucleotides line up with TRBD2. The sequencing used peripheral blood, collected on day 0 of AZD1222 vaccination. CDR3 bases: TGTGCCAGCAGTGGGGGGGGTATCGTCTCCTACGAGCAGTACTTC. Protein: CASSGGGIVSYEQYF.